The 25 T cell receptor beta chains presented below share a single source sample, sequenced in a study of OX40 agonist ivuxolimab in advanced cancers. The method was immunoSEQ multiplex PCR; TCRdb's version includes in-frame clones alone and lacks a portion of them. In the table there are about 86,000 clones, more than 80% of which are singletons. Material: CD4+ or CD8+ T cells sorted from blood, obtained in a trial of the OX40 agonist ivuxolimab. The receptor set was obtained from an adult with an advanced solid tumor such as melanoma, head and neck, liver or kidney cancer.

The V gene is TRBV6-5, the J gene TRBJ2-3, with a tentative D call TRBD2 (6 bases). Germline lookup yields CDR1 MNHEY and CDR2 SVGAGI. The CDR3 totals 14 residues. The ends were cut back, 4 bases at V and 2 bases at J, with 10 bases in the middle. CDR3 protein: CASSSGATTDTQYF. The CDR3 nucleotides read TGTGCCAGCAGTTCGGGAGCGACCACAGATACGCAGTATTTT.

The chain recombines TRBV28 with TRBJ2-2, with 8 bases identical to TRBD1. Trimming took 8 bases from V and 3 from J; bases not matched to a gene: 8. The germline V gene encodes CDR1 MDHEN and CDR2 SYDVKM. The CDR3 covers 15 residues. The DNA for the CDR3 is TGTGCCAGCCACAGGGGGAGACAGGACACCGGGGAGCTGTTTTTT. This encodes CASHRGRQDTGELFF.

This chain connects TRBV18 to TRBJ2-7; 11 bases fit TRBD1. The V gene's germline CDR1 is KGHSH and CDR2 LQKENI. J lost 3 bases, V lost 3 bases, and 10 bases had no gene match. The CDR3 length is 17 residues. The CDR3 here is CASSPGQGANFNYEQYF. The CDR3 DNA sequence: TGTGCCAGCTCACCTGGACAGGGGGCGAATTTCAACTACGAGCAGTACTTC.

The V call is TRBV9, the J call TRBJ2-7; D uncertain. The CDR3 is 15 residues long. Germline assignment: CDR1 SGDLS and CDR2 YYNGEE. V shed 0 bases and J shed 0 bases, with 10 bases lying between them. The CDR3 DNA is TGTGCCAGCAGCGTAGAACCATCCCTCTCCTACGAGCAGTACTTC. This gives the protein CASSVEPSLSYEQYF.

The chain has TRBV7-9 and TRBJ2-1; 8 bases are a match to TRBD2. Looked up from germline, CDR1 is SEHNR and CDR2 is FQNEAQ (reference sequence). Trimming removed 8 bases from V and 0 bases from J; junction bases left unmatched: 9. There are 16 residues in the CDR3. The CDR3 DNA sequence: TGTGCCAGCTTACCTAGCGGGCCTAGCTCCTACAATGAGCAGTTCTTC. It translates to CASLPSGPSSYNEQFF.

The V gene is TRBV5-1, the J gene TRBJ2-7; 7 bases align to TRBD1. CDR3 size: 13 residues. The V segment lost 7 bases and the J segment 4 bases; nucleotides outside the gene matches: 8. CDR1 is SGHRS and CDR2 is YFSETQ in the germline V gene. CDR3 nucleotide sequence: TGCGCCAGCCACGACAGGGTGGGTTACGAGCAGTACTTC. Translated: CASHDRVGYEQYF.

In this sample, this clone turned up once. Here the CDR3 reads CASSEEGNNEQFF. DNA of the CDR3: TGCGCCAGCAGTGAAGAGGGTAACAATGAGCAGTTCTTC. The V gene is TRBV10-2, the J gene TRBJ2-1; D is perhaps TRBD2 (5 bases). Germline lookup yields CDR1 WSHSY and CDR2 SAAADI. V lost 3 bases to trimming and J lost 5 bases, with 8 bases between them. This CDR3 contains 13 residues.

As to this clone: A read error may account for a junction end that differs from germline. This sequence joins TRBV7-7 and TRBJ2-7, with 16 bases lining up with TRBD2. The germline CDR1 and CDR2 sequences are SSHAT and FNYEAQ (reference sequence). CDR3 length equals 15 residues. CDR3 sequence (DNA): TGTGCTAGCAGCCCAGGGACTAGCGGGAGGGACGAGCAGTACTTC. Amino acid sequence: CASSPGTSGRDEQYF. Drawing the rest from reference TRBV7-7 and TRBJ2-7, the complete variable domain is GAGVSQSPRYKVTKRGQDVTLRCDPISSHATLYWYQQALGQGPEFLTYFNYEAQPDKSGLPSDRFSAERPEGSISTLTIQRTEQRDSAMYRCASSPGTSGRDEQYFGPGTRLTVT.

This clone was picked up one time. V usage is TRBV6-1 and J usage is TRBJ2-7, with D unclear. The V gene lost 6 bases and the J gene lost 4 bases, with 4 bases spanning the gap. Germline V lookup: CDR1 MNHNS, CDR2 SASEGT. The length of the CDR3 is 10 residues. The CDR3 bases are TGTGCCAGCAGATCTTACGAGCAGTACTTC. Translation: CASRSYEQYF.

This chain uses TRBV6-1 with TRBJ1-1, with D unclear. V lost 1 base and J 2 bases, leaving 8 bases between the germline ends. Germline CDR1 reads MNHNS; CDR2 reads SASEGT. This CDR3 is 14 amino acids long. In nucleotides, the CDR3 is TGTGCCAGCAGTGAAGTGGTTGGAAACACTGAAGCTTTCTTT. Translation: CASSEVVGNTEAFF.

The chain combines TRBV6-5 with TRBJ2-7, with D perhaps TRBD1 (6 bases). V was trimmed by 7 bases and J by 0 bases, leaving 13 bases between them. The CDR3 consists of 14 residues. Germline V gives CDR1 MNHEY, CDR2 SVGAGI. The CDR3 bases are TGTGCCAGCAAATATGCAGGGGTCTCCTACGAGCAGTACTTC. It encodes CASKYAGVSYEQYF.

V and J are TRBV2 and TRBJ2-7; tentatively, D is TRBD1 (6 bases). Germline V CDR1 and CDR2: SNHLY, FYNNEI. The CDR3 is 12 amino acids. The V and J ends lost 6 bases and 4 bases respectively, with 10 bases between them. The CDR3 protein is CASSVTGYEQYF. The CDR3 coding sequence is TGTGCCAGCAGCGTAACAGGGTACGAGCAGTACTTC.

The CDR3 nucleotides are TGTGCCAGCAGGGGGGGGATCAGGACAGGCCTTGACGAGCAGTACTTC. It yields the protein CASRGGIRTGLDEQYF. The chain recombines TRBV2 with TRBJ2-7, with D possibly called TRBD1 or TRBD2 (7 bases each). CDR1 is SNHLY and CDR2 is FYNNEI in the germline V gene. Between the trimmed V and J ends, which lost 6 bases and 5 bases, there was a span of 23 bases. The CDR3 loop spans 16 amino acids.

The table lists this clone with a count of one. The sample has other DNA sequences that encode this CDR3 too. This rearrangement joins TRBV27 to TRBJ2-1; D is uncertain. Looked up from germline, CDR1 is MNHEY and CDR2 is SMNVEV (reference sequence). The CDR3 is made up of 11 amino acids. V lost 5 bases, J lost 4 bases, and 3 bases lay in between. The CDR3 DNA sequence: TGTGCCAGCAGTGGGTACAATGAGCAGTTCTTC. Encoded protein: CASSGYNEQFF.

The rearrangement links TRBV4-1 to TRBJ2-7; D is possibly TRBD1 or TRBD2 (5 bases each). This CDR3 spans 13 amino acids. Deletions cut 5 bases from V and 3 bases from J, with 11 bases between. The germline V gene has CDR1 MGHRA and CDR2 YSYEKL. The CDR3 loop is CASSSGTRYEQYF. CDR3 nucleotides: TGCGCCAGCAGCTCCGGGACCCGCTACGAGCAGTACTTC.

This rearrangement joins TRBV29-1 to TRBJ2-7; TRBD2 is a possible D gene (6 bases). The germline CDR1 and CDR2 sequences are SQVTM and ANQGSEA. V lost 6 bases to trimming and J lost 0 bases, with 15 bases between them. The CDR3 consists of 14 residues. CDR3: CSVLGGRSSYEQYF. DNA for the CDR3: TGCAGCGTGCTGGGGGGTCGGAGCTCCTACGAGCAGTACTTC.

This clone turned up a few times. V and J are TRBV7-9 and TRBJ2-1; D possibly corresponds to TRBD2 (5 bases). From germline, CDR1 is SEHNR and CDR2 FQNEAQ (reference sequence). The ends were cut back, 0 bases at V and 0 bases at J, with 9 bases in the middle. CDR3 length: 16 amino acids. The CDR3 region has the DNA TGTGCCAGCAGCTTAGCGGGAGCCAGCTCCTACAATGAGCAGTTCTTC. Amino acid sequence: CASSLAGASSYNEQFF.

V is TRBV7-8 and J is TRBJ2-5, with D perhaps TRBD1 (6 bases). Deletions cut 5 bases from V and 1 base from J, with 17 bases between. Germline CDR1 is SGHVS and CDR2 is FQNEAQ. The length of the CDR3 is 16 residues. The CDR3 reads CASSTGTLSPQETQYF. The CDR3 DNA is TGTGCCAGCAGCACCGGGACACTGTCACCCCAAGAGACCCAGTACTTC.

The CDR3 protein is CASSVEVAVNTGELFF. CDR3 DNA: TGTGCCAGCAGCGTAGAGGTAGCGGTGAACACCGGGGAGCTGTTTTTT. The V and J genes are TRBV9 and TRBJ2-2, with D tentatively TRBD2 (6 bases). Germline V CDR1 and CDR2: SGDLS, YYNGEE. The V end was cut by 0 bases, the J end by 1 base, with 10 bases between. The length of the CDR3 is 16 residues.

V gene TRBV27 combines with J gene TRBJ2-1, with D perhaps TRBD2 (6 bases). Per the germline V gene, CDR1 is MNHEY and CDR2 is SMNVEV (reference sequence). Trimming cost V 4 bases and J 2 bases, with 15 bases left between them. The CDR3 is made up of 16 amino acids. CDR3 DNA: TGTGCCAGCAGTTCAACCACTAGCCCCCCCTACAATGAGCAGTTCTTC. This gives the protein CASSSTTSPPYNEQFF.

On this clone: This same CDR3 is encoded by further DNA sequences in the sample. The rearrangement uses TRBV27 and TRBJ1-1; possible D gene TRBD1, 6 bases. The CDR3 is 14 residues long. The V and J ends lost 3 bases and 0 bases respectively, with 8 bases between them. Germline V gene data show CDR1 as MNHEY and CDR2 as SMNVEV (reference sequence). The CDR3 sequence is CASSLTGMNTEAFF. The CDR3 DNA is TGTGCCAGCAGTTTGACAGGCATGAACACTGAAGCTTTCTTT.

The gene calls are TRBV5-6 and TRBJ2-1, with 7 bases matching TRBD2. Trimming at V came to 0 bases and at J to 3 bases, leaving 3 bases not matched to a gene. The CDR3 sequence is 15 residues long. Germline CDR1 SGHDT, CDR2 YYEEEE. CDR3 nucleotide sequence: TGTGCCAGCAGCTTGGGACTAGCTGTCTACAATGAGCAGTTCTTC. It codes for CASSLGLAVYNEQFF.

The chain recombines TRBV7-3 with TRBJ2-7, with D unclear. Trimming removed 1 base at V and 5 bases at J, with 9 bases between. Germline lookup yields CDR1 SGHTA and CDR2 FQGTGA. The CDR3 totals 13 residues. The CDR3: CASSLSAMDEQYF. Here the CDR3 DNA reads TGTGCCAGCAGCTTAAGCGCGATGGACGAGCAGTACTTC.

The gene calls are TRBV11-3 and TRBJ2-7; weak D call: TRBD2 (5 bases). Germline V gene lookup returns CDR1 SGHNT and CDR2 YENEEA. The V and J ends lost 2 bases and 3 bases respectively, with 11 bases between them. The CDR3 is 14 residues long. CDR3 residues: CASSLNAGVYEQYF. CDR3 nucleotides: TGTGCCAGCAGCTTAAACGCCGGGGTCTACGAGCAGTACTTC.

The chain has TRBV6-1 and TRBJ2-7; the match to TRBD1 covers 7 bases. Germline V gene lookup returns CDR1 MNHNS and CDR2 SASEGT. Trimming took 6 bases from V and 1 from J; bases not matched to a gene: 9. CDR3 length equals 15 residues. CDR3 in amino acids: CASSNPTGSSYEQYF. CDR3 DNA sequence: TGTGCCAGCAGCAACCCGACAGGGAGTTCCTACGAGCAGTACTTC.